This paragraph reports one T cell receptor beta chain. The antigen remains undetermined. The sample comes from a study of memory CD4+ T cells and cytomegalovirus serostatus. Background on the study: Donors were healthy Belgian adults, several CMV seropositive and 24 seronegative. Regarding the study as a whole: Repertoires predicted CMV serostatus with median bootstrapped AUC of around 0.96. About 40% of the roughly 150 known CMV-associated TCRbeta sequences appeared in CD4+ memory.

Single viable CD3+CD4+CD8-CD45RO+ cells were sorted as the memory CD4+ T cells. The CDR3 is 14 amino acids. V gave up 1 base and J gave up 8 bases, with 14 bases separating them. The germline V gene encodes CDR1 GTSNPN and CDR2 SVGIG (reference sequence). Under the authors' procedure: After removing out-of-frame reads, around 2.2 million distinct TCRbeta sequences remained. Assay used: immunoSEQ multiplex PCR; TCRdb lists only in-frame clones, some missing. V, J and clone size reflect that table, while D and trimming were determined from the DNA. The sample contains about 42,000 clones, around 72% of which appear only once.

The sequenced sample was memory CD4+ T cells from blood. V is TRBV30 and J is TRBJ1-4, with D hard to call. The sequence was obtained from an adult in good health and CMV-seronegative. The CDR3 region has the DNA TGTGCCTGGAGTGATCCAGTCCTCGGGGAAAAACTGTTTTTT. This encodes CAWSDPVLGEKLFF.